These 10 T cell receptor beta chains came from one sample sequenced in a study of T cell clones after liver transplantation. The assay was immunoSEQ multiplex PCR, and TCRdb's table has in-frame clones only and misses some. Among more than 75,000 clones, 70% to 85% were seen once, and the ten largest hold approximately 0.47%. The sequenced sample was CD4+ T cells from blood, obtained 46 months after liver transplant. These receptors all come from a human patient who received a liver transplant. Some T cells may be provided by the graft donor.

The chain couples TRBV30 to TRBJ1-5; possibly TRBD1 for D (5 bases). The CDR3 is 14 amino acids. Germline V gene lookup returns CDR1 GTSNPN and CDR2 SVGIG (reference sequence). Deletions cut 2 bases from V and 4 bases from J, with 12 bases between. CDR3 region: CAWSNGGGNQPQHF. The CDR3 DNA sequence: TGTGCCTGGAGTAACGGGGGGGGAAATCAGCCCCAGCATTTT. The full variable domain, completed using reference TRBV30 and TRBJ1-5, is SQTIHQWPATLVQPVGSPLSLECTVEGTSNPNLYWYRQAAGRGLQLLFYSVGIGQISSEVPQNLSASRPQDRQFILSSKKLLLSDSGFYLCAWSNGGGNQPQHFGDGTRLSIL.

The CDR3 region is CATSRDQGLAGADTQYF. CDR3 sequence (DNA): TGTGCCACCAGCAGAGATCAGGGGCTAGCGGGCGCAGATACGCAGTATTTT. The J gene is TRBJ2-3, the V gene TRBV15; the match to TRBD2 covers 8 bases. Germline values: CDR1 LNHNV, CDR2 YYDKDF (reference sequence). The CDR3 covers 17 residues. The V segment lost 0 bases and the J segment 4 bases; nucleotides outside the gene matches: 9.

This sequence joins TRBV6-1 and TRBJ2-2; D perhaps matches TRBD1 (5 bases). Germline V lookup: CDR1 MNHNS, CDR2 SASEGT. V lost 7 bases, J lost 11 bases, and 20 bases lay in between. The CDR3 has 14 amino acids. In DNA, the CDR3 is TGTGCCAGCAACGTGGGGCACCCCTACGGAGAGCTGTTTTTT. This sequence encodes CASNVGHPYGELFF.

The chain links TRBV28 to TRBJ2-5; TRBD2 aligns across 7 bases. V dropped 3 bases and J dropped 3; count of bases not matched to a gene: 4. Germline lookup yields CDR1 MDHEN and CDR2 SYDVKM. The CDR3 has 14 amino acids. CDR3 DNA: TGTGCCAGCAGTTTTGGGGGAGGGAAAGAGACCCAGTACTTC. It translates to CASSFGGGKETQYF.

V gene TRBV30 combines with J gene TRBJ1-5, with 8 bases matching TRBD1. CDR3 length: 13 residues. CDR1 is GTSNPN and CDR2 is SVGIG in the germline V gene (reference sequence). V was clipped by 1 base and J by 4 bases; unmatched bases: 0. The CDR3 region has the DNA TGTGCCTGGAGTGGACAGGGGAATCAGCCCCAGCATTTT. It yields the protein CAWSGQGNQPQHF.

The chain couples TRBV5-4 to TRBJ2-5, with 14 bases lining up with TRBD2. The CDR3 sequence is 15 residues long. Trimming took 4 bases from V and 5 from J; bases not matched to a gene: 4. Germline V gives CDR1 SGHNT, CDR2 YYREEE (reference sequence). CDR3 residues: CASSGLAGGGETQYF. The CDR3 nucleotides are TGTGCCAGCAGCGGACTAGCGGGAGGTGGTGAGACCCAGTACTTC.

Only a few counts were recorded for this clone. This chain joins TRBV7-2 and TRBJ2-7; D may be TRBD1 (5 bases). This CDR3 has 13 residues. The germline V gene has CDR1 SGHTA and CDR2 FQGNSA. Trimming shortened V by 4 bases and J by 2 bases, and 9 bases separated the two germline ends. DNA of the CDR3: TGTGCCAGCAGCTCAACCAGGGCCTACGAGCAGTACTTC. Residues: CASSSTRAYEQYF.

The chain recombines TRBV7-2 with TRBJ1-2; maybe TRBD1 (5 bases). This CDR3 comprises 14 residues. CDR1 is SGHTA, CDR2 FQGNSA, per germline. Trimming took off 3 bases at V and 4 bases at J, with 12 bases between the two ends. The CDR3 bases are TGTGCCAGCAGCTTGCTGGGGGAGGTCTATGGCTACACCTTC. Translated: CASSLLGEVYGYTF.

This clone was seen at least ten times. V and J are TRBV28 and TRBJ2-7, with D possibly matching TRBD1 (5 bases). Per germline, CDR1 MDHEN and CDR2 SYDVKM. This CDR3 has 16 residues. V was cut by 4 bases and J by 1 base, with 17 bases left in between. The CDR3: CASSSQETAHSYEQYF. CDR3 nucleotides: TGTGCCAGCAGTTCCCAAGAGACAGCCCATTCCTACGAGCAGTACTTC.

The rearrangement uses TRBV15 and TRBJ2-1, with D possibly matching TRBD2 (6 bases). V was pared by 0 bases and J by 2 bases, with 11 bases between. The CDR3 runs to 16 residues. The germline V gene has CDR1 LNHNV and CDR2 YYDKDF (reference sequence). CDR3 coding DNA: TGTGCCACCAGCAGAGAGTGGAGGGACCCCTACAATGAGCAGTTCTTC. This encodes CATSREWRDPYNEQFF. Filled out from reference TRBV15 and TRBJ2-1, the complete variable domain reads DAMVIQNPRYQVTQFGKPVTLSCSQTLNHNVMYWYQQKSSQAPKLLFHYYDKDFNNEADTPDNFQSRRPNTSFCFLDIRSPGLGDTAMYLCATSREWRDPYNEQFFGPGTRLTVL.